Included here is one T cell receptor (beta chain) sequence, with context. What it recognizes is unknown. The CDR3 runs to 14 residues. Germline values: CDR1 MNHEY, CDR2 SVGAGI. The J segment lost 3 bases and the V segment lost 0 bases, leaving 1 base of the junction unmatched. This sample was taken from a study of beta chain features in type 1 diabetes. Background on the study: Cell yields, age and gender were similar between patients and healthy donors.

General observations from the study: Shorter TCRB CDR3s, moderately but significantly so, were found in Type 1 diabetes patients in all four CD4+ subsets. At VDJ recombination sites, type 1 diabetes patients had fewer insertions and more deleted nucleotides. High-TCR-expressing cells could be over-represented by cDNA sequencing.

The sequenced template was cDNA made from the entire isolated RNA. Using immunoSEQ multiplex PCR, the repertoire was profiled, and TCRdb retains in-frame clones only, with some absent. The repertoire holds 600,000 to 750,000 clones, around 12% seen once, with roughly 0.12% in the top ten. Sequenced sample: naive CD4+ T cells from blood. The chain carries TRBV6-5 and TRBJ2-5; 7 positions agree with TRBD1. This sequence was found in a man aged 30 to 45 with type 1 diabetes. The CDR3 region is CASSYSTGEETQYF. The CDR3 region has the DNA TGTGCCAGCAGTTACTCAACAGGGGAAGAGACCCAGTACTTC.